This note documents a single T cell receptor (beta chain) sequence. The antigen remains undetermined. Each of the patients experienced relapse following autologous stem cell transplantation, and their brentuximab vedotin exposure differed. By magnetic negative selection, CD4+ T cells were purified from thawed PBMCs. This CDR3 region has 14 residues. The germline V gene encodes CDR1 LNHDA and CDR2 SQIVND (reference sequence). Trimming took off 8 bases at V and 2 bases at J, with 14 bases between the two ends. Repertoires were generated with immunoSEQ multiplex PCR, while TCRdb's copy carries only in-frame clones and drops some. Here the sample spans approximately 25,000 clones, roughly 80% being singletons. This sample is drawn from a study of PD-1 blockade in classical Hodgkin lymphoma. Overall study results and limits: Newly diagnosed patients reportedly had lower baseline TCR diversity than healthy donors. Complete responders matched newly diagnosed patients in baseline diversity.

The gene calls are TRBV19 and TRBJ2-3; possibly TRBD1 for D (6 bases). The clonotype was recovered from a human donor with classical Hodgkin lymphoma. This specimen consisted of CD4+ T cells from blood, obtained at baseline. The DNA of the CDR3 is TGTGCCAGTGGTACTACAGGGATCACAGATACGCAGTATTTT. Amino acids: CASGTTGITDTQYF.